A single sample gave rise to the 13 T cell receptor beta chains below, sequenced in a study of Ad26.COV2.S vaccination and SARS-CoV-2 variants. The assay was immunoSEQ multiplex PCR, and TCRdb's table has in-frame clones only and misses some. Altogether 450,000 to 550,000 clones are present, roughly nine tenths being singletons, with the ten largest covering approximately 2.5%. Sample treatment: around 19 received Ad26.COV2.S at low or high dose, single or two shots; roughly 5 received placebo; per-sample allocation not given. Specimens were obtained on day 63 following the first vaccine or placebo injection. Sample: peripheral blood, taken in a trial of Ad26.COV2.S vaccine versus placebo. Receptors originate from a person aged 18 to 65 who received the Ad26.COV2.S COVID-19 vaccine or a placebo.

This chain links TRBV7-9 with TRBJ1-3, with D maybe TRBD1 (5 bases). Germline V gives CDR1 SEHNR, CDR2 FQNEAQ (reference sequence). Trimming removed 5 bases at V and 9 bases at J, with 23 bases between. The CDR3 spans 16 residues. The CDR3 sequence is CASSPRDRQGWGTIYF. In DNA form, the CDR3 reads TGTGCCAGCAGCCCCCGGGACCGACAAGGTTGGGGCACCATATATTTT.

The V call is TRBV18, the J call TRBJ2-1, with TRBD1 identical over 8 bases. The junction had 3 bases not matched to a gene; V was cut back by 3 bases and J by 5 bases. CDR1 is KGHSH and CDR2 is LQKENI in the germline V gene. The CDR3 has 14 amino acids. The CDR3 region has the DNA TGTGCCAGCTCACCCGGGACAGGTCACAATGAGCAGTTCTTC. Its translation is CASSPGTGHNEQFF.

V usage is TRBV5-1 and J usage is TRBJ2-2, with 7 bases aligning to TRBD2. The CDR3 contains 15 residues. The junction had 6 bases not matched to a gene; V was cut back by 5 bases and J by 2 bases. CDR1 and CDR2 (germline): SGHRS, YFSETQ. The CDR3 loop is CASRTLAVNTGELFF. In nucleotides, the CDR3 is TGCGCCAGCAGAACGCTAGCGGTAAACACCGGGGAGCTGTTTTTT.

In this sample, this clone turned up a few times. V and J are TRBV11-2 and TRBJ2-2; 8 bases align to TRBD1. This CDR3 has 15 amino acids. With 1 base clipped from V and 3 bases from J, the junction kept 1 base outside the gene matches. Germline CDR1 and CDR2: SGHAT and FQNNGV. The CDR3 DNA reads TGTGCCAGCAGCTTAGGCAGGGGGCACACCGGGGAGCTGTTTTTT. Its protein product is CASSLGRGHTGELFF.

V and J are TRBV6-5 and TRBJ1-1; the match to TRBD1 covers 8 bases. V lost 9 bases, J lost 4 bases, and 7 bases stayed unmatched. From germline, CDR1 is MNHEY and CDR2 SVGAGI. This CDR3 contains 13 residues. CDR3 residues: CASTQGAPTEAFF. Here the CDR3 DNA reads TGTGCCAGTACCCAGGGGGCGCCCACTGAAGCTTTCTTT.

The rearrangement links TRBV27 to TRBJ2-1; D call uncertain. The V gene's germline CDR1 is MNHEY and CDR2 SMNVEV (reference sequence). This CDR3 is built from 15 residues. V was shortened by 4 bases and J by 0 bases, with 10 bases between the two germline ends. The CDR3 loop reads CASSWTASSYNEQFF. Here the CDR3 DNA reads TGTGCCAGCAGTTGGACCGCGAGCTCCTACAATGAGCAGTTCTTC.

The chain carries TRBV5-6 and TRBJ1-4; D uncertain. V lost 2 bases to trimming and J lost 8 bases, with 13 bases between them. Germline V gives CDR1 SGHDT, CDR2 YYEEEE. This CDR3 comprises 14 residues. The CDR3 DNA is TGTGCCAGCAGCTTTCGGTTTTTACGAGAAAAACTGTTTTTT. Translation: CASSFRFLREKLFF.

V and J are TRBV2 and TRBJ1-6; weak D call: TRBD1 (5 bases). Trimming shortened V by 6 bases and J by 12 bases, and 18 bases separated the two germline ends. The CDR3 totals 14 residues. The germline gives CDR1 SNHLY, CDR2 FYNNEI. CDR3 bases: TGTGCCAGCAGGCCGGGGACCTGGGATCGACCCCTCCACTTT. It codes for CASRPGTWDRPLHF.

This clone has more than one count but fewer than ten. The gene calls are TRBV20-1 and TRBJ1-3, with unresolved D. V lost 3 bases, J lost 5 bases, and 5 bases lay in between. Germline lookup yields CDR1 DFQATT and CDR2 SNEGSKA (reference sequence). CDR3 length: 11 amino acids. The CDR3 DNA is TGCAGTGCTAGTTTACGAAACACCATATATTTT. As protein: CSASLRNTIYF.

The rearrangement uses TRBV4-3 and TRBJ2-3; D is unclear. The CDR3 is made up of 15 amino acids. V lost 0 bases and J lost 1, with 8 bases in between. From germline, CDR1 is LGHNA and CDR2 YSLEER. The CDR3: CASSQEVAGTDTQYF. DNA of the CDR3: TGCGCCAGCAGCCAAGAGGTTGCGGGCACAGATACGCAGTATTTT.

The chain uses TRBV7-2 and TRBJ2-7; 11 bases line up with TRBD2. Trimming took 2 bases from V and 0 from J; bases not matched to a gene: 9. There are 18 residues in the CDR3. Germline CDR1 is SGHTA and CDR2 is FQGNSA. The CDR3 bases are TGTGCCAGCAGCTTACCTACCTGGACTAGCGGGTCCTCCTACGAGCAGTACGTC. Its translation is CASSLPTWTSGSSYEQYV.

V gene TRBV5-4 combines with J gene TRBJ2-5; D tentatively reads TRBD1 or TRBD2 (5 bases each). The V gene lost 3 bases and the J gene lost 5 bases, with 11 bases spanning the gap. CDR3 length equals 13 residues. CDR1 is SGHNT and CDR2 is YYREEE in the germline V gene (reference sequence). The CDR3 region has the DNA TGTGCCAGCAGCTATAGGGGCGGGGAGACCCAGTACTTC. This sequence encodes CASSYRGGETQYF.

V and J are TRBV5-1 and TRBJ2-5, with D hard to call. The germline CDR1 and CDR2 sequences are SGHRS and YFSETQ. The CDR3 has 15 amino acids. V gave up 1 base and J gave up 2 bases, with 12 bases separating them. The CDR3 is CASSLTTPVQETQYF. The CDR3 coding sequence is TGCGCCAGCAGCTTGACCACTCCAGTTCAAGAGACCCAGTACTTC. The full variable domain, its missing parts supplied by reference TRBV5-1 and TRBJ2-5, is KAGVTQTPRYLIKTRGQQVTLSCSPISGHRSVSWYQQTPGQGLQFLFEYFSETQRNKGNFPGRFSGRQFSNSRSEMNVSTLELGDSALYLCASSLTTPVQETQYFGPGTRLLVL.